The rows below give T cell receptor beta chains drawn from one sample of a study of T cells in tuberculosis. The protocol was immunoSEQ multiplex PCR, while the TCRdb copy is restricted to in-frame clones and leaves out a portion. The sample holds more than 30,000 clones, approximately 93% seen once. The material was PBMCs, obtained at tuberculosis diagnosis. Every receptor here comes from an adult with tuberculosis. The CDR3 runs from the conserved cysteine through the conserved F or W. Fields, in order: J gene, clone size, V gene, D gene, CDR3 protein, CDR3 DNA. A D gene is named only where the DNA matches it firmly. Size tells how often a clone was seen (once, few, many) or the class of an expanded clone, and some rows leave it out.

>TRBJ2-2|.|TRBV6-6|.
CAVPGTQNTGELFF
TGTGCCGTACCCGGGACACAGAACACCGGGGAGCTGTTTTTT
>TRBJ2-3|.|TRBV5-4|.
CASSLEQLADTQYF
TGTGCCAGCAGCTTGGAGCAACTAGCAGATACGCAGTATTTT
>TRBJ2-1|.|TRBV15|.
CATSGPISSYNEQFF
TGTGCCACCTCAGGGCCCATCAGCTCCTACAATGAGCAGTTCTTC
>TRBJ2-2|.|TRBV29-1|.
CSVPVHTGELFF
TGCAGCGTTCCAGTCCACACCGGGGAGCTGTTTTTT
>TRBJ1-5|.|TRBV4-3|.
CASSPTGMNQPQHF
TGCGCCAGCAGCCCGACGGGGATGAATCAGCCCCAGCATTTT
>TRBJ2-1|few|TRBV7-7|TRBD2
CASSPGLAQVSEQFF
TGTGCCAGCAGCCCCGGACTAGCACAAGTCTCTGAGCAGTTCTTC
>TRBJ2-7|.|TRBV27|.
CASSTQGQTYEQYF
TGTGCCAGCAGTACGCAGGGGCAAACCTACGAGCAGTACTTC
>TRBJ2-7|.|TRBV11-2|TRBD2
CASSKGTSGGLLTYEQYF
TGTGCCAGCAGCAAAGGGACTAGCGGGGGCCTACTAACCTACGAGCAGTACTTC
>TRBJ1-6|few|TRBV19|.
CASSFADNSPLHF
TGTGCCAGTAGTTTTGCGGATAATTCACCCCTCCACTTT
>TRBJ1-2|.|TRBV6-5|.
CASSYGSKRDGYTF
TGTGCCAGCAGTTACGGATCGAAGAGGGATGGCTACACCTTC
>TRBJ2-3|.|TRBV29-1|.
CSVTRGRGATDTQYF
TGCAGCGTTACGAGGGGACGGGGGGCCACAGATACGCAGTATTTT
>TRBJ2-1|.|TRBV28|TRBD2
CASSPGLAGYNEQFF
TGTGCCAGCAGTCCTGGACTAGCGGGCTACAATGAGCAGTTCTTC
>TRBJ1-3|.|TRBV6-6|.
CASRSPGNRAGNTIYF
TGTGCCAGCAGATCCCCGGGAAACAGGGCAGGAAACACCATATATTTT
>TRBJ1-2|.|TRBV6-1|TRBD1
CASSESWRDRDPNYGYTF
TGTGCCAGCAGTGAATCATGGAGGGACAGGGATCCAAACTATGGCTACACCTTC
>TRBJ2-3|.|TRBV11-2|.
CASSLALGSADTQYF
TGTGCCAGCAGCTTAGCGCTAGGTAGTGCAGATACGCAGTATTTT
>TRBJ1-1|once|TRBV5-1|.
CASSYGGLWFTEAFF
TGCGCCAGCAGCTACGGGGGTCTGTGGTTCACTGAAGCTTTCTTT
>TRBJ2-3|.|TRBV6-1|TRBD2
CASSEHTSGGIDTQYF
TGTGCCAGCAGTGAACATACTAGCGGGGGAATAGATACGCAGTATTTT
>TRBJ1-2|.|TRBV6-1|TRBD1
CASSTTGVGYTF
TGTGCCAGCAGCACGACAGGGGTGGGCTACACCTTC
>TRBJ1-1|.|TRBV21-1|.
CASSKGAGGAFF
TGTGCCAGCAGCAAAGGGGCCGGGGGGGCTTTCTTT
>TRBJ2-6|.|TRBV19|.
CASSIDTLRTGANVLTF
TGTGCCAGTAGTATAGATACCCTGAGAACTGGGGCCAACGTCCTGACTTTC
>TRBJ1-6|.|TRBV28|.
CASTGPYNSPLHF
TGTGCCAGCACTGGGCCCTATAATTCACCCCTCCACTTT
>TRBJ2-1|.|TRBV9|.
CASSPAGLSYNEQFF
TGTGCCAGCAGCCCCGCGGGACTCTCCTACAATGAGCAGTTCTTC